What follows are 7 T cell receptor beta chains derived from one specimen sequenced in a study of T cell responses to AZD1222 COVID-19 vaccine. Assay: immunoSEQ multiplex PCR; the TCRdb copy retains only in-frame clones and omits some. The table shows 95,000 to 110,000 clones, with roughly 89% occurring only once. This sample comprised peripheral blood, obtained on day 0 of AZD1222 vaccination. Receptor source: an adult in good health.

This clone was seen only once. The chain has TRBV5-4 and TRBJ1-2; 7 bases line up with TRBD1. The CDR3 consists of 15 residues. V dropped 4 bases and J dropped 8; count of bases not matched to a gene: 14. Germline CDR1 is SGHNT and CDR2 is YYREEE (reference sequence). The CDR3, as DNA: TGTGCCAGCAGCCAGGGGGGACGTGGGGCCGGGGGCTACACCTTC. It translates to CASSQGGRGAGGYTF.

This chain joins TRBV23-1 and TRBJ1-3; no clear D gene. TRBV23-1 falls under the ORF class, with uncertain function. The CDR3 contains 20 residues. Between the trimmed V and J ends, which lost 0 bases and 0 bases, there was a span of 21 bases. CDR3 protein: CASSQSPPRPYRFSGNTIYF. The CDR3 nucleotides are TGCGCCAGCAGTCAATCCCCCCCCCGCCCGTATAGGTTCTCTGGAAACACCATATATTTT.

CDR3 protein: CASSTTDRGYQPQHF. The CDR3 DNA reads TGTGCCAGCTCCACGACTGACAGGGGATATCAGCCCCAGCATTTT. This chain links TRBV28 with TRBJ1-5; TRBD1 matches at 8 bases. The germline gives CDR1 MDHEN, CDR2 SYDVKM. Trimming at V came to 8 bases and at J to 5 bases, leaving 11 bases not matched to a gene. CDR3 length equals 15 residues.

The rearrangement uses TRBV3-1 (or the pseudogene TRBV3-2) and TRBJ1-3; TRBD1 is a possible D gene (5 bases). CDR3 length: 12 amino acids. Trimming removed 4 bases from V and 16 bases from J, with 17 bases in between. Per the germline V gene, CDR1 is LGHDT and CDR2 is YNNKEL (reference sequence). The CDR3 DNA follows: TGTGCCAGCAGCCCCCTGTGGGGGGATGGCTATTTT. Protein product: CASSPLWGDGYF.

The CDR3 DNA reads as TGCGCCAGCAGATACGGGACAGGGGGCGCGAACTATGGCTACACCTTC. Translating it yields CASRYGTGGANYGYTF. The V gene is TRBV5-1, the J gene TRBJ1-2; 12 nucleotides agree with TRBD1. V was pared by 5 bases and J by 2 bases, with 7 bases of the junction left unmatched. Per germline, CDR1 SGHRS and CDR2 YFSETQ. This CDR3 is built from 16 residues.

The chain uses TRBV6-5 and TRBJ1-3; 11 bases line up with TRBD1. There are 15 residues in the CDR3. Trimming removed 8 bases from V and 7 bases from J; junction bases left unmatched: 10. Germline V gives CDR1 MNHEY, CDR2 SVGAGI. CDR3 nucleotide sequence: TGTGCCAGCCAAGGTCGCGGGACAGGGGGGAACACCATATATTTT. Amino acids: CASQGRGTGGNTIYF.

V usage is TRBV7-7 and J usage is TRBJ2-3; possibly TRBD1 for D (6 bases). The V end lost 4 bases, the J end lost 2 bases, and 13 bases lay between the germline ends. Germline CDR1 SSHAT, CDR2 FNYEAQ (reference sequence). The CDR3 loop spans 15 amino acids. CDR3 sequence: CASSSSTGNTDTQYF. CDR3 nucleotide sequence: TGTGCCAGCAGCTCCTCGACAGGAAACACAGATACGCAGTATTTT.